Below, 17 T cell receptor beta chains from the same sample are listed, as sequenced in a study of shared clonotypes between healthy human individuals. The repertoire was sequenced with immunoSEQ multiplex PCR; TCRdb's copy has only in-frame clones and lacks some. The sample carries 2 million to 2.5 million clones, 80% to 95% recorded once. Source material: naive CD4+ T cells from PBMCs. Subset specified: CD45RA+ positively selected. The receptors were gathered from a man younger than 35 in good health. Some clones in this sample may be carry-over from other donors' samples.

The CDR3 sequence is CASSLNPGALAGAYEQYF. The CDR3 region has the DNA TGTGCCAGCAGTTTAAATCCAGGTGCCCTAGCGGGAGCGTACGAGCAGTACTTC. V gene TRBV28 combines with J gene TRBJ2-7, with 10 bases that match TRBD2. The length of the CDR3 is 18 residues. V lost 2 bases, J lost 4 bases, and 14 bases stayed unmatched. CDR1 MDHEN and CDR2 SYDVKM come from the germline V gene.

This chain uses TRBV5-1 with TRBJ2-3, with TRBD1 identical over 8 bases. Germline CDR1 SGHRS, CDR2 YFSETQ. The CDR3 is 15 amino acids. The V gene end was trimmed by 5 bases and the J gene end by 2 bases; junction bases not matched to a gene: 7. CDR3 loop: CASRTRGQATDTQYF. The CDR3, as DNA: TGCGCCAGCAGAACCAGGGGACAGGCCACAGATACGCAGTATTTT. Looking up the rest from reference TRBV5-1 and TRBJ2-3 gives the full variable domain: KAGVTQTPRYLIKTRGQQVTLSCSPISGHRSVSWYQQTPGQGLQFLFEYFSETQRNKGNFPGRFSGRQFSNSRSEMNVSTLELGDSALYLCASRTRGQATDTQYFGPGTRLTVL.

The rearrangement links TRBV15 to TRBJ2-7; 9 bases map to TRBD2. The V gene end was trimmed by 2 bases and the J gene end by 0 bases; junction bases not matched to a gene: 2. Germline CDR1 and CDR2: LNHNV and YYDKDF (reference sequence). The CDR3 spans 15 residues. Written as DNA, the CDR3 is TGTGCCACCAGCAGAAATAGCGGGGGCTCCTACGAGCAGTACTTC. Translating it yields CATSRNSGGSYEQYF.

As concerns this clone: Other DNA sequences in this sample translate to the same CDR3. The chain couples TRBV9 to TRBJ2-7; 11 nucleotides line up with TRBD2. Germline trimming cut 3 bases from V and 4 bases from J; bases unmatched to any gene: 3. The CDR3 length is 14 residues. Germline-derived CDR1 and CDR2 are SGDLS and YYNGEE. This chain's CDR3 is CASSATSGSYEQYF. Here the CDR3 DNA reads TGTGCCAGCAGCGCCACTAGCGGGAGTTACGAGCAGTACTTC.

In the case of this clone: Distinct nucleotide sequences in the sample also encode this CDR3. V usage is TRBV19 and J usage is TRBJ1-1, with 7 bases fitting TRBD1. Germline CDR1 LNHDA, CDR2 SQIVND (reference sequence). The CDR3 loop spans 14 amino acids. V dropped 6 bases and J dropped 1; count of bases not matched to a gene: 5. Written as DNA, the CDR3 is TGTGCCAGTAGCAGAAACAGGGGGAACACTGAAGCTTTCTTT. It specifies CASSRNRGNTEAFF.

The V gene is TRBV30, the J gene TRBJ2-7; the D is unclear. Trimming shortened V by 6 bases and J by 5 bases, and 23 bases separated the two germline ends. There are 15 residues in the CDR3. Germline CDR1 reads GTSNPN; CDR2 reads SVGIG (reference sequence). The chain's CDR3 is CACPVSVGLWDEQYF. For the CDR3, the DNA is TGTGCCTGTCCAGTCTCAGTTGGCCTTTGGGACGAGCAGTACTTC.

The J gene is TRBJ2-7, the V gene TRBV7-2, with D unresolved. Germline values: CDR1 SGHTA, CDR2 FQGNSA. V was cut by 5 bases and J by 3 bases, with 11 bases left in between. The CDR3 runs to 13 residues. This CDR3 is CASSGGINYEQYF. The DNA for the CDR3 is TGTGCCAGCAGCGGCGGAATAAACTACGAGCAGTACTTC.

This chain uses TRBV13 with TRBJ1-3; no reliable D call. The CDR3 loop spans 16 amino acids. V lost 0 bases and J lost 0, with 9 bases in between. CDR1 is PRHDT, CDR2 FYEKMQ, per germline (reference sequence). The CDR3: CASSLGLLRSGNTIYF. The CDR3 nucleotides are TGTGCCAGCAGCTTAGGCCTCCTCCGCTCTGGAAACACCATATATTTT.

This chain links TRBV18 with TRBJ2-7; D remains ambiguous. Germline CDR1 KGHSH, CDR2 LQKENI. V was shortened by 6 bases and J by 0 bases, with 9 bases between the two germline ends. There are 13 residues in the CDR3. The chain's CDR3 is CASSGRSSYEQYF. The DNA for the CDR3 is TGTGCCAGCTCCGGAAGAAGCTCCTACGAGCAGTACTTC.

The chain carries TRBV18 and TRBJ1-1; TRBD1 matches 9 bases. Trimming cost V 5 bases and J 3 bases; bases outside gene matches: 4. Germline loops: CDR1 KGHSH, CDR2 LQKENI. The CDR3 is 14 residues long. CDR3 in DNA: TGTGCCAGCTCAGCCGACAGGGGGGACACTGAAGCTTTCTTT. Encoded protein: CASSADRGDTEAFF.

Of note for this clone: This sample includes further DNA sequences coding for the same CDR3. This chain uses TRBV7-3 with TRBJ2-1; TRBD2 agrees at 9 bases. From germline, CDR1 is SGHTA and CDR2 FQGTGA. Unmatched junction bases numbered 6, after V lost 2 bases and J lost 4 bases. The CDR3 runs 16 residues. This chain's CDR3 is CASSLFAGGTYNEQFF. The CDR3 region has the DNA TGTGCCAGCAGCTTATTCGCGGGAGGGACATACAATGAGCAGTTCTTC.

The rearrangement joins TRBV19 to TRBJ1-1; D is unresolved. The length of the CDR3 is 13 residues. V lost 3 bases and J 4 bases, leaving 9 bases between the germline ends. Germline V gives CDR1 LNHDA, CDR2 SQIVND (reference sequence). CDR3 nucleotide sequence: TGTGCCAGTAGTATGAAGGGAGGCACTGAAGCTTTCTTT. As protein: CASSMKGGTEAFF. The full variable domain, its missing parts supplied by reference TRBV19 and TRBJ1-1, is DGGITQSPKYLFRKEGQNVTLSCEQNLNHDAMYWYRQDPGQGLRLIYYSQIVNDFQKGDIAEGYSVSREKKESFPLTVTSAQKNPTAFYLCASSMKGGTEAFFGQGTRLTVV.

The V gene is TRBV28, the J gene TRBJ1-1; no clear D. The germline gives CDR1 MDHEN, CDR2 SYDVKM. The CDR3 extends over 15 amino acids. V dropped 7 bases and J dropped 3 bases, with 18 bases sitting between them. CDR3 in DNA: TGTGCCAGCACCCCCCCTCGTCCACTTTACACTGAAGCTTTCTTT. The encoded protein is CASTPPRPLYTEAFF.

The rearrangement joins TRBV5-1 to TRBJ1-1; no clear D gene. Germline values: CDR1 SGHRS, CDR2 YFSETQ. V was shortened by 4 bases and J by 1 base, with 8 bases between the two germline ends. CDR3 length: 13 amino acids. The DNA of the CDR3 is TGCGCCAGCAGCATTAACACGAACACTGAAGCTTTCTTT. This sequence encodes CASSINTNTEAFF.

Worth noting for this clone: One junction end does not reproduce the germline sequence, and a read error may be involved. This chain joins TRBV15 and TRBJ2-7, with a possible D match to TRBD2 (6 bases). Per germline, CDR1 LNHNV and CDR2 YYDKDF (reference sequence). The CDR3 length is 14 residues. CDR3 amino acids: CATSREEGQLPSNF. CDR3 DNA sequence: TGTGCCACCAGCAGAGAGGAGGGGCAGCTCCCTTCCAACTTC.

Concerning this clone itself: The junction departs from germline at one end; a sequencing error may be responsible. CDR3 loop: CASSQAGTRHPTQETQYF. CDR3 DNA: TGTGCCAGCAGTCAAGCCGGGACTAGACACCCGACCCAAGAGACCCAGTACTTC. This chain uses TRBV6-1 with TRBJ2-5, with 8 bases identical to TRBD2. The CDR3 covers 18 residues. CDR1 is MNHNS, CDR2 SASEGT, per germline.

The V call is TRBV5-4, the J call TRBJ2-7, with 13 bases lining up with TRBD2. V shed 5 bases and J 7 bases; nucleotides not matched to a gene: 9. CDR1 is SGHNT and CDR2 is YYREEE in the germline V gene (reference sequence). The CDR3 length is 15 residues. CDR3: CASRHGLAGEGEQYF. CDR3 nucleotide sequence: TGTGCCAGCAGACACGGACTAGCGGGAGAGGGGGAGCAGTACTTC.